The clone carrying this TCR beta chain has only a few counts. V lost 5 bases, J lost 6 bases, and 14 bases lay in between. CDR3 length: 12 amino acids. Germline CDR1 reads SQVTM; CDR2 reads ANQGSEA. The sample comes from a study of T cells after yellow fever vaccination. Template switching by 5'RACE produced TCR cDNA, adding a universal primer site and UMIs. One entry per CDR3 protein, called by TCRdb with MiXCR from the 5' RACE reads. The sample carries 510,000 or so distinct CDR3 sequences, about a fifth recorded once. Sequenced here: PBMCs, sampled 15 days after the yellow fever booster vaccination. The chain uses TRBV29-1 and TRBJ2-7; tentative D call: TRBD2 (5 bases). The sequence derives from a man aged 25-45 years who received the YFV17D yellow fever vaccine. The CDR3 is CSVRRVRGEQYF. In DNA, the CDR3 is TGCAGCGTTCGGCGGGTACGGGGCGAGCAGTACTTC.